The text below deals with one T cell receptor beta chain. Only in-frame clones appear in the TCRdb table, and some are missing; sequencing was by immunoSEQ multiplex PCR. The sample consists of about 400,000 clones, around 90% of them appearing once. Participant age was about 18 to 100 years, and participants resided in 20 to 30 US areas. Participant-given clinical history determined each cohort assignment. These data come from a study of blood T cell repertoires in COVID-19. This CDR3 has 17 amino acids. CDR1 MGHRA and CDR2 YSYEKL come from the germline V gene. Trimming shortened V by 3 bases and J by 4 bases, and 18 bases separated the two germline ends.

Source material: PBMCs or T cells enriched from blood (not recorded which). The V call is TRBV4-1, the J call TRBJ2-2; D is possibly TRBD2 (7 bases). The source of this sequence is a woman in her 40s with acute COVID-19. CDR3: CASSQSAGGLVTGELFF. CDR3 DNA sequence: TGCGCCAGCAGCCAGTCCGCCGGGGGGCTCGTCACCGGGGAGCTGTTTTTT.